This record covers a single TCR beta chain. Per the authors' pipeline: Amplifying reference gene primers gave estimates of nucleated cell counts. Assay used: immunoSEQ multiplex PCR; TCRdb lists only in-frame clones, some missing. The DNA gave D and trimming, while V, J and clone size come from that table. Of under 200,000 clones listed, 70% to 90% are singletons. The sample belongs to a study of blood T cell repertoires in COVID-19. The wider study: Some COVID-19 samples were acute and others convalescent; all came from the United States, Italy and Spain. PBMCs, B-cell-depleted T cells, or T cells were the source of the cDNA or gDNA that made up the material.

V dropped 7 bases and J dropped 5 bases, with 14 bases sitting between them. CDR3 size: 13 residues. The germline CDR1 and CDR2 sequences are SNHLY and FYNNEI. The rearrangement uses TRBV2 and TRBJ1-2, with a tentative D call TRBD1 (5 bases). This TCR was sampled from a woman of 80 years or more with acute or convalescent COVID-19. Sequenced input: peripheral blood. DNA of the CDR3: TGTGCCAGCATCCCCGAGGAGGGGTATGGCTACACCTTC. Its translation is CASIPEEGYGYTF.